A selection of T cell receptor beta chains follows, all from one sample in a study of beta chain features in type 1 diabetes. Libraries were prepared by immunoSEQ multiplex PCR; TCRdb keeps only in-frame clonotypes and omits some of them. The data hold around 70,000 clones, with around 49% observed a single time. The material sequenced was central memory CD4+ T cells from blood. Source of these receptors: a man aged 25 to 40 with type 1 diabetes. Each CDR3 is given with its conserved first and last residue.

cdr3_length | v_call | cdr3_aa
18 | TRBV11-1 | CASSPSGRAGGAADTQYF
14 | TRBV27 | CASSRQGHGETQYF
15 | TRBV7-9 | CASSLGGGQNTEAFF
14 | TRBV5-1 | CASSSTSGSNEQFF
16 | TRBV19 | CASSTTFAGRTDTQYF
13 | TRBV30 | CAWSGNRGNEQFF
13 | TRBV29-1 | CSYGDRQDQPQHF
16 | TRBV5-1 | CASSLAATTTQETQYF
16 | TRBV6-1 | CASSESWGGAGETQYF
17 | TRBV5-6 | CASRPASSGGASGEQFF
15 | TRBV5-4 | CASSETGGWNNEQFF
16 | TRBV28 | CASIGTGEVYGTEAFF
15 | TRBV7-9 | CASSPLAGAVNEQFF
14 | TRBV9 | CASSVGPFTDTQYF
15 | TRBV11-2 | CASSGGLAVRETQYF
13 | TRBV15 | CATSRDRTYGYTF
13 | TRBV9 | CASSVGGGDEQFF
15 | TRBV5-6 | CASSLIGGTGYEQYF
12 | TRBV5-6 | CASTRDSYGYTF
14 | TRBV9 | CASSAGQGDEKLFF
14 | TRBV19 | CASTNRADTGELFF
14 | TRBV5-1 | CASSRASYQETQYF
15 | TRBV27 | CASSLRRGGTDTQYF
16 | TRBV5-1 | CASRSAPTADTGELFF
13 | TRBV11-2 | CASKRGGANEQFF
14 | TRBV2 | CASTGGGGRSEQYF
15 | TRBV11-3 | CASSQRQGRNGELFF
12 | TRBV7-8 | CASSLEETGGFF
15 | TRBV6-1 | CASSEGTAPYYEQYF